The 21 T cell receptor delta chains below all came from one sample that was sequenced in a study of γδ T cells in repeated Plasmodium falciparum infection. Vgamma9/Vdelta2+ and Vdelta2-negative gammadelta T cells were flow-sorted from PBMC for bulk sequencing. TCRdb re-called the multiplex PCR reads with CATT. In the table there are 55,000 to 70,000 delta-chain clones, over 1.5% of which are singletons. The sequenced material came from gamma-delta T cells from blood. Every receptor here comes from a pool of human donors (malaria-infected and uninfected, not separated).

In the case of this clone: This likely traces to a read error, being one base from a far larger clone. Other DNA variants within this sample encode the same CDR3. V gene TRDV1 combines with J gene TRDJ1; D ambiguous. Per the germline V gene, CDR1 is TSWWSYY and CDR2 is QGS. V lost 3 bases and J lost 7, with 27 bases in between. There are 18 residues in the CDR3. CDR3 sequence (DNA): TGTGCTCTTGGGGACCCCTTTCCCACTTACGGCGTGGAGTTTAAACTCATCTTT. Translation: CALGDPFPTYGVEFKLIF.

This clone was found many times. The protein in TCRdb stems from a much larger clone and differs at residues 4 and 11 from this DNA's translation, likely a read error; here the protein is translated from the DNA. As DNA, the CDR3 is TGTGCTCTTGGGGAATGGGGATCGGATCCCGAGTACACCGATAAACTCATCTTT. Translated, it gives CALGEWGSDPEYTDKLIF. This chain joins TRDV1 and TRDJ1; the D gene is possibly TRDD3 (6 bases). Germline V gives CDR1 TSWWSYY, CDR2 QGS. The V and J ends lost 2 bases and 0 bases respectively, with 19 bases between them. This CDR3 has 18 residues.

This clone was picked up many times. CDR3 protein: CALGDPDWGTTDKLIF. CDR3 bases: TGTGCTCTTGGGGACCCCGACTGGGGGACAACCGATAAACTCATCTTT. The rearrangement uses TRDV1 and TRDJ1; 9 bases are shared with TRDD3. This CDR3 has 16 amino acids. The V gene's germline CDR1 is TSWWSYY and CDR2 QGS. The ends lost 3 bases at V and 2 bases at J; junction bases unmatched: 7.

To note about this clone: The mismatch at residue 3 between this DNA's translation and the TCRdb protein of a much larger clone likely reflects a read error; the protein shown is translated from the DNA. The chain uses TRDV3 and TRDJ1; TRDD3 matches at 9 bases. No J segment appears in TCRdb, so it was assigned here by matching the sequence to germline. Unmatched junction bases numbered 49, after V lost 5 bases and J lost 0 bases. Germline values: CDR1 TVYSNPD, CDR2 GDNSRS (reference sequence). The length of the CDR3 is 28 residues. CDR3 loop: CALYPHLLQVNLGVRFWGISPNTDKLIF. The CDR3 DNA follows: TGTGCCCTTTACCCCCACCTCCTACAAGTAAACCTCGGGGTAAGATTCTGGGGGATCTCCCCTAACACCGATAAACTCATCTTT.

As concerns this clone: This likely reflects a read error, since a far larger clone is one base away. Distinct nucleotide sequences in the sample also encode this CDR3. The chain couples TRDV1 to TRDJ1; 9 bases are a match to TRDD3. No J segment appears in TCRdb, so it was assigned here by matching the sequence to germline. Germline assignment: CDR1 TSWWSYY and CDR2 QGS. The CDR3 totals 21 residues. CDR3 loop: CALGLPFLPAGLGDRNRGLIF. CDR3 bases: TGTGCCCTTGGGCTCCCGTTCCTACCGGCGGGTCTGGGGGATCGCAATCGGGGACTCATCTTT.

In the case of this clone: TCRdb shows a much larger clone's protein in place of this DNA's translation, and the two differ at residue 17, likely through a read error; the protein shown is translated from the DNA. Here the V gene is TRDV2, but the J gene went uncalled; the DNA was not compared with TRDD3, the D call given in the table. The CDR3 is 18 residues long. Germline loops: CDR1 GEAIGNYY, CDR2 EKD. CDR3 in amino acids: CACDTLGAENLYTDKLTF. CDR3 DNA: TGTGCCTGTGACACGCTGGGGGCTGAGAACTTGTACACCGATAAACTCACCTTT.

This clone came up many times. The TCRdb protein comes from a much larger clone and disagrees with this DNA's translation at residue 12, likely due to a read error; the protein given here is derived from the DNA. V gene TRDV1 combines with J gene TRDJ1, with TRDD3 matching 9 bases. V trimming: 2 bases; J trimming: 2 bases; junction bases outside the gene matches: 24. Germline-derived CDR1 and CDR2 are TSWWSYY and QGS. The CDR3 totals 22 residues. DNA of the CDR3: TGTGCTCTTGGGGAATCCTTCTCTTCCTCGCTACCGGGGGATACTGGGACCGATAAACTCATCTTT. Protein product: CALGESFSSSLPGDTGTDKLIF.

About this clone: The protein recorded in TCRdb matches a much larger clone and deviates from this DNA's translation at residue 9, suggesting a read error; the protein here is obtained by translating the DNA. J is TRDJ1 and V is TRDV3; 11 bases are a match to TRDD3. The J gene is not listed in TCRdb, so it was assigned here from a DNA match to germline. CDR1 and CDR2 (germline): TVYSNPD, GDNSRS (reference sequence). The CDR3 covers 21 residues. J gave up 2 bases and V 1 base, and 24 bases lay outside the gene matches. The CDR3 DNA reads as TGTGCCTTTAAAGGTGGGGTTCCTCTCCACTGGGGGATAAAGGGAACCGATAAACTCATCTTT. It is translated as CAFKGGVPLHWGIKGTDKLIF.

Concerning this clone: TCRdb shows a much larger clone's protein in place of this DNA's translation, and the two differ at residue 24, likely through a read error; the protein shown is translated from the DNA. CDR3 nucleotides: TGTGCTCTTGGGGAAAACGTTCGTTCCTTCCCCTTTACCTATCTTCACTGGGGGATCGGTTTCGATAAACCCATCTTT. Protein: CALGENVRSFPFTYLHWGIGFDKPIF. The V call is TRDV1, the J call TRDJ1, with 10 positions matching TRDD3. The germline gives CDR1 TSWWSYY, CDR2 QGS. The CDR3 covers 26 residues.

This clone was seen a handful of times. TCRdb lists the protein of a much larger clone for this DNA, which differs at residue 12, so this is likely a read error; the protein given here is translated from the DNA itself. This chain connects TRDV1 to TRDJ1, with TRDD3 matching 10 bases. The J gene, absent from TCRdb, was called here by matching the DNA to germline. Germline CDR1 TSWWSYY, CDR2 QGS. J lost 0 bases, V lost 2 bases, and 18 bases had no gene match. The CDR3 spans 21 residues. The CDR3: CALGEMNTGGYVVRYTDKLIF. The CDR3 DNA reads TGTGCTCTTGGGGAAATGAACACCGGGGGATACGTAGTAAGGTACACCGATAAACTCATCTTT.

For this clone: One end of the junction is discordant with germline, which a read error may explain. The chain links TRDV1 to TRDJ1, with TRDD3 identical over 12 bases. Assignment of the J gene here rests on matching the DNA to germline, because TCRdb gives none. Germline assignment: CDR1 TSWWSYY and CDR2 QGS. CDR3 length equals 21 residues. Here the CDR3 DNA reads TGTGCTCTTGGGGAACCCCCCTTGTGGACTACTGGGGGATACACCACCGATGAACTCATCTTT. It encodes CALGEPPLWTTGGYTTDELIF.

This clone came up a few times. A far larger clone lies a single base away; this is likely a read error. The same CDR3 also results from other DNA sequences found in this sample. The DNA of the CDR3 is TGTGCTCTTGGGGAATTGGTCTGGGGGATACTCCTCCCTAACACCGATAAACTCATCTTC. Protein: CALGELVWGILLPNTDKLIF. The chain employs TRDV1 and TRDJ1; 11 positions agree with TRDD3. Germline lookup yields CDR1 TSWWSYY and CDR2 QGS. CDR3 length equals 20 residues.

The gene calls are TRDV1 and TRDJ1; D remains unclear. TCRdb does not report a J gene; here it was assigned by matching the DNA to germline references. The CDR3 covers 18 residues. The germline V and J ends were trimmed by 7 bases and 0 bases, with 24 bases remaining between them. The germline gives CDR1 TSWWSYY, CDR2 QGS. CDR3 sequence reads: CALVAASILPWYTDKLIF. The DNA for the CDR3 is TGTGCTCTTGTCGCCGCCTCAATACTCCCCTGGTACACCGATAAACTCATCTTT.

The CDR3 DNA reads as TGTGCCTGTGACCCTGGGGGATACGCCGAGCGGAAGGACACCGATAAACTCATCTTT. Translating gives CACDPGGYAERKDTDKLIF. This chain uses TRDV2 with TRDJ1; 12 positions match TRDD3. Matching the DNA to germline supplied the J gene, which TCRdb does not give. CDR1 and CDR2 from the germline V gene are GEAIGNYY and EKD. The trim removed 3 bases at V and 0 bases at J, leaving 13 bases unmatched. The CDR3 contains 19 residues.

This clone has at least ten counts. TCRdb assigns this DNA the protein of a much larger clone, which departs from its translation at residue 12; this likely reflects a read error, and the protein shown comes from translating the DNA. The V and J genes are TRDV1 and TRDJ1; 8 bases align to TRDD3. This CDR3 comprises 16 residues. Germline CDR1 is TSWWSYY and CDR2 is QGS. The trim removed 6 bases at V and 7 bases at J, leaving 16 bases unmatched. The CDR3: CALGRATLGDNGKLIF. CDR3 nucleotide sequence: TGTGCTCTTGGTAGGGCTACTCTGGGGGACAACGGTAAACTCATCTTT.

This clone has a handful of counts. Since a far larger clone is one base different, this is likely a read error. The sample carries other DNA sequences with the same CDR3. CDR3 nucleotides: TGTGCTCTTGGGGGTGGCCTTCCTCGCCTCCGCACCGATAAACTCATCTTT. Amino acids: CALGGGLPRLRTDKLIF. This rearrangement joins TRDV1 to TRDJ1, with 7 positions matching TRDD2. V lost 4 bases to trimming and J lost 1 base; unmatched junction nucleotides: 12. CDR3 length equals 17 residues. Germline V gene lookup returns CDR1 TSWWSYY and CDR2 QGS.

This clone was counted ten times or more. TCRdb records a much larger clone's protein for this DNA, with a difference at residue 9 that likely arises from a read error; the protein given is the translation of the DNA. This chain links TRDV1 with TRDJ1; D is ambiguous. Germline CDR1 TSWWSYY, CDR2 QGS. V was pared by 5 bases and J by 2 bases, with 21 bases between. This CDR3 spans 17 amino acids. The CDR3 nucleotides are TGTGCTCTTGGGAGCAACCTTTTTTACGTAAAAACCGATAAACTCATCTTT. It is translated as CALGSNLFYVKTDKLIF.

This clone was seen only a few times. This likely came from a read error, as a far larger clone is one base away. CDR3 loop: CACNTGDKLIF. CDR3 nucleotides: TGCGCCTGTAATACCGGCGATAAACTCATCTTT. J is TRDJ1 and V is TRDV3; D unclear. TCRdb carries no J gene annotation; the J gene was assigned here by matching the DNA with germline. This CDR3 region has 11 residues. Germline assignment: CDR1 TVYSNPD and CDR2 GDNSRS (reference sequence).

This clone showed up just a few times. This DNA's translation and the protein TCRdb lists, from a much larger clone, do not match at residue 16, likely due to a read error; the protein shown is translated from the DNA. The rearrangement joins TRDV2 to TRDJ1, with 7 bases lining up with TRDD3. CDR3 length: 18 residues. Germline CDR1 GEAIGNYY, CDR2 EKD. This CDR3 is CACDTISPRGILTDKPIF. Here the CDR3 DNA reads TGTGCCTGTGACACCATATCGCCCCGGGGGATCCTAACCGATAAACCCATCTTT.

As regards this clone: A single base is all that separates this from a far larger clone, so a read error is likely. Other DNA sequences in this specimen translate into the identical CDR3. This chain joins TRDV1 and TRDJ1; the match to TRDD3 covers 7 bases. As TCRdb names no J gene, one was assigned here on the basis of a DNA match to germline. The CDR3 is made up of 24 amino acids. The germline CDR1 and CDR2 sequences are TSWWSYY and QGS. V shed 2 bases, J shed 1 base, and the junction held 31 bases outside the gene matches. This CDR3 reads CALGEGEGTVIPVLGIACTDKLIF. The CDR3 nucleotides read TGTGCTCTTGGGGAAGGAGAAGGAACGGTCATTCCAGTACTGGGGATTGCCTGCACCGATAAACTCATCTTT.

About this clone: This sequence is one base from a far larger clone and is likely a read error. This sample also contains other DNA sequences that code for the same CDR3. The chain has TRDV1 and TRDJ1, with TRDD3 identical over 11 bases. As TCRdb names no J gene, one was assigned here on the basis of a DNA match to germline. Germline V lookup: CDR1 TSWWSYY, CDR2 QGS. This CDR3 has 20 residues. For the CDR3, the DNA is TGTGCTCTCGGGGCCGCCTTCGGCTGGTGGGGGATACGGGGGACCGATAAACTCATCTTT. Residues: CALGAAFGWWGIRGTDKLIF.